The next 2 T cell receptor beta chains were all read from a single sample in a study of shared clonotypes between healthy human individuals (dated by TCRdb to the early 2020s). To prepare the library, the immunoSEQ multiplex PCR assay was applied. Imported from immuneACCESS, the table was reduced by TCRdb to in-frame sequences with V and J called. These copies leave out some clones; in studies compared against another copy, an unresolved V gene accounts for under half, and the cause of the remainder is not known. In this sample the table shows about 380,000 clones, about 96% of which occur a single time. The leading ten clones occupy 0.32% of the sample. The sample comprised memory CD8+ T cells sorted from blood. The label giving this sample's cell subset or site can be read as: CD45RO+ cells pooled with CCR7-negative TemRA cells. Receptors originate from a young man in good health.

This chain joins TRBV5-1 and TRBJ2-5; the match to TRBD2 covers 7 bases. Per the germline V gene, CDR1 is SGHRS and CDR2 is YFSETQ. V gave up 0 bases and J gave up 1 base; unmatched junction bases: 6. This CDR3 has 16 residues. The CDR3 sequence is CASSLVFGGGQETQYF. The DNA for the CDR3 is TGCGCCAGCAGCTTGGTTTTTGGGGGGGGCCAAGAGACCCAGTACTTC.

The rearrangement joins TRBV4-1 to TRBJ1-4; the D is unclear. Trimming pared 2 bases from V and 5 bases from J, leaving 15 bases between. The CDR3 is 16 amino acids. Germline V CDR1 and CDR2: MGHRA, YSYEKL. Here the CDR3 reads CASSQPGNAWNEKLFF. Here the CDR3 DNA reads TGCGCCAGCAGCCAACCAGGCAATGCGTGGAATGAAAAACTGTTTTTT.